This TCR beta chain was obtained from a study of blood T cell repertoires in COVID-19. Turning to the study itself: T cells, B-cell-depleted T cells, or PBMCs supplied cDNA or gDNA.

Trimming removed 6 bases from V and 5 bases from J, with 8 bases in between. The CDR3 is 12 amino acids. Some clones are missing from TCRdb's copy, which holds only in-frame ones; the method was immunoSEQ multiplex PCR. The table lists just over 300,000 clones, about 89% of them singletons. The receptor's source is a woman between 35 and 50 years old who had recovered from COVID-19. Sequencing was performed on PBMCs or T cells enriched from blood (not recorded which). The chain couples TRBV12-3 or TRBV12-4 to TRBJ1-5; perhaps TRBD1 as D (5 bases). CDR3 amino acids: CASSQGDQPQHF. CDR3 sequence (DNA): TGTGCCAGCAGCCAAGGGGATCAGCCCCAGCATTTT.